The 5 T cell receptor beta chains below all came from one sample that was sequenced in a study of CD8+CD57+ T cells in acquired aplastic anemia. Sequenced patients had shown CD8+CD57+ cell expansion by flow cytometry. Template material for TCR beta VDJ and CDR3 profiling consisted of genomic DNA. A single record per CDR3 protein comes from TCRdb applying MiXCR to the reads. Of under 500,000 distinct CDR3 sequences detected, roughly a third appear once; the ten largest clones hold roughly 0.8%. Sequenced sample: sorted CD4+, CD8+, or CD8+CD57+ T cells (not recorded which) from PBMCs. The source is a human donor with aplastic anemia.

The rearrangement joins TRBV11-2 to TRBJ1-2, with D unresolved. V lost 0 bases to trimming and J lost 3 bases, with 11 bases between them. CDR3 length equals 15 residues. CDR1 and CDR2 from the germline V gene are SGHAT and FQNNGV. In nucleotides, the CDR3 is TGTGCCAGCAGCTTAGACAGTAGTCCCCACTATGGCTACACCTTC. Translating it yields CASSLDSSPHYGYTF.

This clonotype has just a few counts. As DNA, the CDR3 is TGCGCCAGCACCCCCCGGAGGGAAGCTTTCTTT. Translating gives CASTPRREAFF. This rearrangement joins TRBV5-1 to TRBJ1-1; D uncertain. Trimming took off 6 bases at V and 8 bases at J, with 11 bases between the two ends. Germline loops: CDR1 SGHRS, CDR2 YFSETQ. The CDR3 runs to 11 residues.

This clonotype was observed a handful of times. The chain recombines TRBV11-1 with TRBJ2-3, with TRBD2 as a possible D gene (6 bases). The CDR3 contains 16 residues. Germline lookup yields CDR1 SGHAT and CDR2 FQDESV (reference sequence). Between the trimmed V and J ends, which lost 4 bases and 5 bases, there was a span of 19 bases. CDR3 sequence reads: CASSSLATSSGDTQYF. As DNA, the CDR3 is TGTGCCAGCAGCTCTCTAGCGACCAGTTCTGGAGATACGCAGTATTTT.

This clonotype was seen many times. V and J are TRBV20-1 and TRBJ2-1; D not resolved. Trimming removed 6 bases at V and 5 bases at J, with 5 bases between. The CDR3 length is 10 residues. CDR1 is DFQATT, CDR2 SNEGSKA, per germline (reference sequence). The CDR3 region has the DNA TGCAGTGCGACTGACAATGAGCAGTTCTTC. Its protein is CSATDNEQFF.

This clonotype appeared many times. The chain carries TRBV9 and TRBJ1-2; possible D gene TRBD1, 5 bases. The CDR3 has 12 residues. V dropped 4 bases and J dropped 10 bases, with 14 bases sitting between them. The germline V gene encodes CDR1 SGDLS and CDR2 YYNGEE. For the CDR3, the DNA is TGTGCCAGCAGCCCTCGGGACGCCACCTACACCTTC. Its translation: CASSPRDATYTF.